The sample holds many counts of the clone carrying this T cell receptor beta chain. This sample is part of a study of response to subunit inactivated influenza vaccine. TCRdb redid the calling of the RT-PCR reads with MiXCR, one entry per CDR3 protein. The data hold 180,000 or so distinct CDR3 sequences, with about an eighth observed a single time. Trimming cost V 0 bases and J 3 bases; bases outside gene matches: 13. The CDR3 is 18 amino acids. Germline V gene data show CDR1 as DFQATT and CDR2 as SNEGSKA (reference sequence). This sample was also put to use in a study of T cells expressing NK-cell markers. That publication notes: It was by 5'RACE template switching with UMIs that TCR beta cDNA was made.

J is TRBJ2-1 and V is TRBV20-1; TRBD2 matches 8 bases. The sample was CD8+ T cells sorted from PBMCs, taken roughly 13 days after vaccination. The source of this sequence is a man between 45 and 60 years old who received an inactivated influenza vaccine. CDR3 DNA: TGCAGTGCTAGAGACAGGGGCCGGACTAGCAACTACTACAATGAGCAGTTCTTC. Translated, it gives CSARDRGRTSNYYNEQFF.